This TCR beta chain was recovered during a study of T cell repertoires in cytomegalovirus infection. For the study at large: Matching HLA type and CMV infection were both indicated by public TCR beta signatures. Overall study findings and caveats: Adding up the frequency of public TCR beta families identified people who carried CMV plus the relevant HLA. The ex vivo response was dominated by HLA-C-restricted CMV-specific TCR beta clonotypes.

TCRdb ran MiXCR on the reads and lists one entry per CDR3 protein. This table holds about 180,000 distinct CDR3 sequences, about 15% found once. Germline V gene data show CDR1 as SGHTA and CDR2 as FQGNSA. The CDR3 extends over 13 amino acids. Trimming removed 1 base at V and 9 bases at J, with 9 bases between. This clonotype has at least ten counts. Its antigen is not known. Material: PBMCs. This rearrangement joins TRBV7-2 to TRBJ2-2; no reliable D call. The TCR originated in a human donor in good health (CMV status not recorded). Some clones in this sample may be carry-over from other donors' samples. The CDR3 sequence is CASSLDRSWELFF. The CDR3 DNA sequence: TGTGCCAGCAGCTTAGATCGGTCCTGGGAGCTGTTTTTT.